Listed below are T cell receptor beta chains from one sample, sequenced in a study of technical replicates of blood from a few donors. TCRdb's table, derived via immunoSEQ multiplex PCR, lists solely in-frame clones and lacks some. Of about 75,000 clones listed, around 97% were seen once; the top ten hold 0.18%. Sequencing was carried out using T cells isolated from PBMCs. Receptor source: a human donor in good health. The CDR3 runs from the conserved cysteine through the conserved F or W. D genes are given only for firm matches. Some rows have no size entry. The others give once, few or many, or a class for an expanded clone.

TRBJ1-1 | - | - | 14 | TRBV4-1 | TGCGCCAGCAGCCAAGAAGGAGGGTACACTGAAGCTTTCTTT | CASSQEGGYTEAFF
TRBJ1-1 | - | - | 13 | TRBV4-1 | TGCGCCAGCAGCCAAGGACATAACACTGAAGCTTTCTTT | CASSQGHNTEAFF
TRBJ2-7 | - | - | 12 | TRBV27 | TGTGCCAGCAGTGCGGGGTCCTACGAGCAGTACTTC | CASSAGSYEQYF
TRBJ2-7 | TRBD1 | - | 15 | TRBV9 | TGTGCCAGCAGCCCGTCCGAGGGGGCTAACTACGAGCAGTACTTC | CASSPSEGANYEQYF
TRBJ2-7 | - | - | 13 | TRBV4-1 | TGCGCCAGCAGCCAAGGTCCTTACTACGAGCAGTACTTC | CASSQGPYYEQYF
TRBJ2-1 | - | - | 13 | TRBV30 | TGTGCCTGGAGTCGCGATTTCTCAAATGAGCAGTTCTTC | CAWSRDFSNEQFF
TRBJ2-2 | TRBD1 | - | 15 | TRBV11-3 | TGTGCCAGCAGCGCGACAGGGACGAACACCGGGGAGCTGTTTTTT | CASSATGTNTGELFF
TRBJ1-2 | TRBD1 | - | 13 | TRBV28 | TGTGCCAGCAGTGAGGACAGGTTCTATGGCTACACCTTC | CASSEDRFYGYTF
TRBJ2-3 | - | - | 13 | TRBV30 | TGTGCCTGGAGTCCTGGGCTCCAAGATACGCAGTATTTT | CAWSPGLQDTQYF
TRBJ2-7 | - | - | 11 | TRBV5-6 | TGTGCCAGCAGCTTCCAGTACGAGCAGTACTTC | CASSFQYEQYF
TRBJ1-3 | - | - | 14 | TRBV5-4 | TGTGCCAGCAGACCAGACATGTCTGGAAACACCATATATTTT | CASRPDMSGNTIYF
TRBJ1-5 | - | - | 13 | TRBV27 | TGTGCCAGCAGTTTAATGGAGAGGCAGCCCCAGCATTTT | CASSLMERQPQHF
TRBJ2-7 | - | - | 14 | TRBV2 | TGTGCCAGCAGGAGGTCCGGAGGCGGGTACGAGCAGTACTTC | CASRRSGGGYEQYF
TRBJ2-5 | TRBD2 | - | 15 | TRBV6-1 | TGTGCCGGCACCCGGACTAGCGGGGGCCGGGAGACCCAGTACTTC | CAGTRTSGGRETQYF
TRBJ2-1 | TRBD2 | - | 14 | TRBV5-1 | TGCGCCAGCAGCTTGGGGACTAGCGACAATGAGCAGTTCTTC | CASSLGTSDNEQFF
TRBJ1-1 | TRBD1 | - | 13 | TRBV29-1 | TGCAGCGTGAGGGACAGGGCCGAATACGAAGCTTTCTTT | CSVRDRAEYEAFF
TRBJ1-1 | TRBD1 | - | 14 | TRBV2 | TGTGCCAGCAGGGTGGAGGGGGCGGGCACTGAAGCTTTCTTT | CASRVEGAGTEAFF
TRBJ2-3 | - | - | 16 | TRBV10-1 | TGCGCCAGCAGTGATCGGAGCGCCCACATAACAGATACGCAGTATTTT | CASSDRSAHITDTQYF
TRBJ2-3 | - | - | 11 | TRBV15 | TGTGCCACCAGTGTCGCCGGGACGCAGTATTTT | CATSVAGTQYF
TRBJ1-1 | - | - | 17 | TRBV4-1 | TGCGCCAGCAGCCAAGAGCCCCCGACAGGTCCGAACACTGAAGCTTTCTTT | CASSQEPPTGPNTEAFF
TRBJ2-1 | TRBD1 | - | 15 | TRBV2 | TGTGCCAGCAGTAAGCCAGGGGGCGCCTACAATGAGCAGTTCTTC | CASSKPGGAYNEQFF
TRBJ2-5 | TRBD2 | once | 15 | TRBV6-4 | TGTGCCAGCAGCCCCACTACTAGCGGTCAAGAGACCCAGTACTTC | CASSPTTSGQETQYF
TRBJ1-1 | - | - | 11 | TRBV7-9 | TGTGCCAGCAGCTTAGCCTCGGAAGCTTTCTTT | CASSLASEAFF
TRBJ1-2 | TRBD1 | - | 14 | TRBV10-3 | TGTGCCATCAGGGTTGGACAGGGGGCTTATGGCTACACCTTC | CAIRVGQGAYGYTF
TRBJ2-2 | TRBD2 | - | 18 | TRBV28 | TGTGCCAGCAGTTCCTTCCATACTAGCGGGAGGAGGCGGGAGGAGCTGTTTTTT | CASSSFHTSGRRREELFF
TRBJ1-1 | - | - | 16 | TRBV7-9 | TGTGCCAGCAGCTCGGTACGGGGGGGTGCGGGCACTGAAGCTTTCTTT | CASSSVRGGAGTEAFF
TRBJ2-7 | TRBD1 | - | 18 | TRBV28 | TGTGCCAGCAGCTCTCCCGTAGTCAGACAGGGTCCCTACTACGAGCAGTACTTC | CASSSPVVRQGPYYEQYF
TRBJ1-1 | - | - | 14 | TRBV6-5 | TGTGCCAGGCGGGGGGGTCCCGTGAACACTGAAGCTTTCTTT | CARRGGPVNTEAFF
TRBJ1-1 | - | - | 12 | TRBV4-1 | TGCGCCAGCAGCCAAGTTGCAGGGGAAGCTTTCTTT | CASSQVAGEAFF
TRBJ2-7 | - | few | 14 | TRBV5-6 | TGTGCCAGCAGCCGGCCAGCGAGGCCTACACGTCAGTACTTC | CASSRPARPTRQYF
TRBJ1-5 | - | - | 13 | TRBV5-4 | TGTGCCAGCAGCTTTGGAGAGAATCAGCCCCAGCATTTT | CASSFGENQPQHF
TRBJ2-2 | TRBD1 | - | 14 | TRBV29-1 | TGCAGCGCAAGACAGGGGACGAACACCGGGGAGCTGTTTTTT | CSARQGTNTGELFF
TRBJ2-5 | TRBD2 | - | 12 | TRBV30 | TGTGCCTGGAGTCCGGGGGGAGAGACCCAGTACTTC | CAWSPGGETQYF
TRBJ2-7 | TRBD1 | - | 14 | TRBV9 | TGTGCCAGCAGCATGACAGGGAGTTCCTACGAGCAGTACTTC | CASSMTGSSYEQYF
TRBJ1-1 | - | - | 13 | TRBV7-9 | TGTGCCAGCAGCTCGCGGGGGGGGTTTGAAGCTTTCTTT | CASSSRGGFEAFF
TRBJ2-7 | TRBD2 | - | 15 | TRBV28 | TGTGCCAGCAGTACGGGACTAGCGGGGACCTACGAGCAGTACTTC | CASSTGLAGTYEQYF
TRBJ2-5 | - | - | 14 | TRBV7-8 | TGTGCCAGCAGAAAGTCGGGAGCCCGGGAGACCCAGTACTTC | CASRKSGARETQYF
TRBJ1-5 | - | - | 13 | TRBV29-1 | TGCAGCGCGATAGAGCGATCGAATCAGCCCCAGCATTTT | CSAIERSNQPQHF
TRBJ2-3 | - | - | 16 | TRBV9 | TGTGCCAGCAGCGTAGACCCAGGGTCTAGCACAGATACGCAGTATTTT | CASSVDPGSSTDTQYF
TRBJ2-1 | TRBD2 | - | 15 | TRBV5-4 | TGTGCCAGCAGCTTGGAGCCTAGCGGGATGCATGAGCAGTTCTTC | CASSLEPSGMHEQFF
TRBJ2-1 | TRBD1 | - | 15 | TRBV6-4 | TGTGCCAGCAGCAGACAGGGGTCGGACTACAATGAGCAGTTCTTC | CASSRQGSDYNEQFF
TRBJ2-7 | TRBD1 | - | 15 | TRBV5-4 | TGTGCCAGCAGCTTGGGCTTGGGACAGGAGTACGAGCAGTACTTC | CASSLGLGQEYEQYF
TRBJ2-1 | - | - | 16 | TRBV1 | TGCACCAGCAGCCAAGTAACTAGCGGGAGCCCCAATGAGCAGTTCTTC | CTSSQVTSGSPNEQFF
TRBJ2-6 | - | - | 15 | TRBV9 | TGTGCCAGCAGCGCGGGGGGCCCTGGGGCCAACGTCCTGACTTTC | CASSAGGPGANVLTF
TRBJ1-5 | TRBD1 | - | 14 | TRBV6-5 | TGTGCCAGCAGTCGAGGGACAGGGGTTCAGCCCCAGCATTTT | CASSRGTGVQPQHF
TRBJ2-7 | TRBD1 | - | 14 | TRBV6-5 | TGTGCCACCTCGGGGGGACAGGGCTCCTACGAGCAGTACTTC | CATSGGQGSYEQYF
TRBJ2-1 | TRBD1 | - | 15 | TRBV6-5 | TGTGCCAGCAGCCACCTAGGGGGCCAATACAATGAGCAGTTCTTC | CASSHLGGQYNEQFF
TRBJ2-1 | - | - | 13 | TRBV6-5 | TGTGCCAGCAGTTACTCGATAGGGACAGAGCAGTTCTTC | CASSYSIGTEQFF
TRBJ2-5 | - | - | 13 | TRBV23-1 | TGCGCCAGCAGTCGAGGGATCGAAGAGACCCAGTACTTC | CASSRGIEETQYF
TRBJ2-7 | - | - | 13 | TRBV6-5 | TGTGCCAGCAGTGGGACTTACTCCTACGAGCAGTACTTC | CASSGTYSYEQYF
TRBJ2-3 | TRBD1 | - | 15 | TRBV2 | TGTGCCAGCAGTGGGACAGGGGCTAGCACAGATACGCAGTATTTT | CASSGTGASTDTQYF
TRBJ2-7 | TRBD2 | - | 16 | TRBV5-1 | TGCGCCAGCAGCTTGGTGACTAGCGGGAGTTTGGGCGAGCAGTACTTC | CASSLVTSGSLGEQYF
TRBJ2-2 | - | few | 11 | TRBV7-9 | TGTGCCAGCTACTCCCAAGGGGAGCTGTTTTTT | CASYSQGELFF
TRBJ2-5 | - | - | 11 | TRBV5-8 | TGTGCCAGCCAGATACAAGAGACCCAGTACTTC | CASQIQETQYF